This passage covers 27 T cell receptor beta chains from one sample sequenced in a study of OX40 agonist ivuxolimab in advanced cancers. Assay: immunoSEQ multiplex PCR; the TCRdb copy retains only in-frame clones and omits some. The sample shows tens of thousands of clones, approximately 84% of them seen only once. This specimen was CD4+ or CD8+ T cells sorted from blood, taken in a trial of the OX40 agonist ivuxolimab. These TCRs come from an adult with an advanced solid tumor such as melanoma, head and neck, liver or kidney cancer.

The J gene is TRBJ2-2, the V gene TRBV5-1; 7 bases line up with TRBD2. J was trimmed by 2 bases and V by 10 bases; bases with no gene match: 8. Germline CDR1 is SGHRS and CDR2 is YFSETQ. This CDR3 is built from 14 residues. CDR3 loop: CAGARDYNTGELFF. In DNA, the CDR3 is TGCGCCGGGGCCCGGGACTATAACACCGGGGAGCTGTTTTTT. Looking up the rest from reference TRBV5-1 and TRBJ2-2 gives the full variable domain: KAGVTQTPRYLIKTRGQQVTLSCSPISGHRSVSWYQQTPGQGLQFLFEYFSETQRNKGNFPGRFSGRQFSNSRSEMNVSTLELGDSALYLCAGARDYNTGELFFGEGSRLTVL.

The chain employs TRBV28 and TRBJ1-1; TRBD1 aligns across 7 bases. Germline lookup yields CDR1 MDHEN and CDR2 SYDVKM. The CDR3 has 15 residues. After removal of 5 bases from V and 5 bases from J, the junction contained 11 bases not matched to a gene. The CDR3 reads CASSPGDSLATEAFF. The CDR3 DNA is TGTGCCAGCAGTCCAGGGGACAGTCTGGCTACTGAAGCTTTCTTT.

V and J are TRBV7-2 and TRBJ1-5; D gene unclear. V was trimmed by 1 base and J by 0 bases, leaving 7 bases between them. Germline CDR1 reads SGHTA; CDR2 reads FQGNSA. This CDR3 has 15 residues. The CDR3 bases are TGTGCCAGCAGCTTAGAGGGAAATAGCAATCAGCCCCAGCATTTT. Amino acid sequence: CASSLEGNSNQPQHF.

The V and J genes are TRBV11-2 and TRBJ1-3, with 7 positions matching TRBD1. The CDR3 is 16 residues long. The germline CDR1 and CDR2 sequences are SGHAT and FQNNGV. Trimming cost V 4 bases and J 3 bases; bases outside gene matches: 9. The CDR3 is CASSSAPRGFGNTIYF. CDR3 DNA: TGTGCCAGCAGCTCGGCCCCCAGGGGGTTTGGAAACACCATATATTTT.

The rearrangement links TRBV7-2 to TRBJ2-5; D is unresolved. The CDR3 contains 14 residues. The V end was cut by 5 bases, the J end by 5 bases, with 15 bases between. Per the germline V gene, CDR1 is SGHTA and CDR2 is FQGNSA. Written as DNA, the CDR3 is TGTGCCAGCAGCCCCCTAGGCTCGAGGGAGACCCAGTACTTC. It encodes CASSPLGSRETQYF.

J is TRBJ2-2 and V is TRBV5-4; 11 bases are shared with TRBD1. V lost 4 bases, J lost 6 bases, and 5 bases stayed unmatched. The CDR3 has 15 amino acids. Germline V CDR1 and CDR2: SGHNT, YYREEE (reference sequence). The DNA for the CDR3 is TGTGCCAGCAGCCTGGGACAGGGGGGCGCCGGGGAGCTGTTTTTT. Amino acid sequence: CASSLGQGGAGELFF.

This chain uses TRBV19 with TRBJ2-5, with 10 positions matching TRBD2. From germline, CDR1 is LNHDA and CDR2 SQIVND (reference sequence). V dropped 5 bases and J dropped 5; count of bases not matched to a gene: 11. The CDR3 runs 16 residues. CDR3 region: CASSARTSGQLETQYF. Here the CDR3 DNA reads TGTGCCAGTAGTGCCCGGACTAGCGGACAGCTGGAGACCCAGTACTTC.

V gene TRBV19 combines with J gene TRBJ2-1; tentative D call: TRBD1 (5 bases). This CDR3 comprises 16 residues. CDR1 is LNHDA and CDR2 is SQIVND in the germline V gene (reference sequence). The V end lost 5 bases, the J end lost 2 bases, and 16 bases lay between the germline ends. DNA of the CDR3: TGTGCCAGTAGTGAACCTAGGGGTGGGGCCTACAATGAGCAGTTCTTC. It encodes CASSEPRGGAYNEQFF.

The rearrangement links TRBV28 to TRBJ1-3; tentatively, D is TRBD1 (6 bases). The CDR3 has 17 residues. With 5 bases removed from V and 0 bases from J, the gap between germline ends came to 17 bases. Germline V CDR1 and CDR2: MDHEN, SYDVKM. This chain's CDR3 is CASSGGGGLRSGNTIYF. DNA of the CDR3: TGTGCCAGCAGTGGCGGGGGGGGCCTCCGCTCTGGAAACACCATATATTTT.

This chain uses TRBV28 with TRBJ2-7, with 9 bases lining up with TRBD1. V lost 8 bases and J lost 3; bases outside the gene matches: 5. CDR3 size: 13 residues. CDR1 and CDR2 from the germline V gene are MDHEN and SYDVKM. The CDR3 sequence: CASGTGIFYEQYF. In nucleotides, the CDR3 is TGTGCCAGCGGGACAGGGATATTCTACGAGCAGTACTTC.

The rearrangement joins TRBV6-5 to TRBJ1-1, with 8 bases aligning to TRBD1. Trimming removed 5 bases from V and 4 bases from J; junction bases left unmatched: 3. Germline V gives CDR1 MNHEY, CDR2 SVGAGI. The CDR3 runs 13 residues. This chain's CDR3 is CASSQGASTEAFF. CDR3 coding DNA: TGTGCCAGCAGTCAGGGGGCGAGCACTGAAGCTTTCTTT.

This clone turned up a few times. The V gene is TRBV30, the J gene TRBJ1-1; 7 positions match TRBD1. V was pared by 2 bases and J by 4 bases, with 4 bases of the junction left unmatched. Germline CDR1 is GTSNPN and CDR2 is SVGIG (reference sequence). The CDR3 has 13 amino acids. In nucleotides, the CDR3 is TGTGCCTGGAGTACGGACAGGCCCACTGAAGCTTTCTTT. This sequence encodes CAWSTDRPTEAFF. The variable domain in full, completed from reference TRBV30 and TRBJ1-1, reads SQTIHQWPATLVQPVGSPLSLECTVEGTSNPNLYWYRQAAGRGLQLLFYSVGIGQISSEVPQNLSASRPQDRQFILSSKKLLLSDSGFYLCAWSTDRPTEAFFGQGTRLTVV.

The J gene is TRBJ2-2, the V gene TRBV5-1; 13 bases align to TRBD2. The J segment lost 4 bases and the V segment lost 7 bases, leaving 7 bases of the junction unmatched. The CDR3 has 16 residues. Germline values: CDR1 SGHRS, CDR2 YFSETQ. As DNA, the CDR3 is TGCGCCAGCTTAGGACTAGCGGGGGATCCCACCGGGGAGCTGTTTTTT. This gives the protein CASLGLAGDPTGELFF.

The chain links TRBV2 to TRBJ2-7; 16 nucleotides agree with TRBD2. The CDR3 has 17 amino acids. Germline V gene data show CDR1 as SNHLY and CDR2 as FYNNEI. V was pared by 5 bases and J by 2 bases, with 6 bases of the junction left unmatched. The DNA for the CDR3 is TGTGCCAGCAGTAGGGGACTAGCGGGAGGGATGACCTACGAGCAGTACTTC. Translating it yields CASSRGLAGGMTYEQYF. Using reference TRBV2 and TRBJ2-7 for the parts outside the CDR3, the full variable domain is EPEVTQTPSHQVTQMGQEVILRCVPISNHLYFYWYRQILGQKVEFLVSFYNNEISEKSEIFDDQFSVERPDGSNFTLKIRSTKLEDSAMYFCASSRGLAGGMTYEQYFGPGTRLTVT.

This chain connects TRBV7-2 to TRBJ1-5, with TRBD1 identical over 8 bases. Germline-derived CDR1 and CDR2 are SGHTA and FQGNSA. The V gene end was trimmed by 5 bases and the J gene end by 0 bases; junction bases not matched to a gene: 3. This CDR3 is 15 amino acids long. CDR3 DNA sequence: TGTGCCAGCAGCCGGACAGGGCCTAGCAATCAGCCCCAGCATTTT. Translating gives CASSRTGPSNQPQHF.

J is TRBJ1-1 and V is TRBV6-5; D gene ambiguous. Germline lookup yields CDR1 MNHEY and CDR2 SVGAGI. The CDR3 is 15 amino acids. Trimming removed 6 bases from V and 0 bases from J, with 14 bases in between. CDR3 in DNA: TGTGCCAGCAGGCGTTCATCTGGGTTGAACACTGAAGCTTTCTTT. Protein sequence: CASRRSSGLNTEAFF.

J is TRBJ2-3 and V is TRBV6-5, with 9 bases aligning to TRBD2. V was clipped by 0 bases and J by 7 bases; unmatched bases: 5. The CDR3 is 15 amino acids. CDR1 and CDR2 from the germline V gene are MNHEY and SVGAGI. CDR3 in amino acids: CASSYSGTSSHTQYF. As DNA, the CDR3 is TGTGCCAGCAGTTACTCGGGGACTAGCTCGCATACGCAGTATTTT.

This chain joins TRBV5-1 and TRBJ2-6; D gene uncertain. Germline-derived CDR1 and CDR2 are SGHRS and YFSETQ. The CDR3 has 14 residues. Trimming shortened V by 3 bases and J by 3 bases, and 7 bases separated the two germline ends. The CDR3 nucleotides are TGCGCCAGCAGCTGGGAAGGTGGGGCCAACGTCCTGACTTTC. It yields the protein CASSWEGGANVLTF. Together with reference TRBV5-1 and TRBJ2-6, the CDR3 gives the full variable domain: KAGVTQTPRYLIKTRGQQVTLSCSPISGHRSVSWYQQTPGQGLQFLFEYFSETQRNKGNFPGRFSGRQFSNSRSEMNVSTLELGDSALYLCASSWEGGANVLTFGAGSRLTVL.

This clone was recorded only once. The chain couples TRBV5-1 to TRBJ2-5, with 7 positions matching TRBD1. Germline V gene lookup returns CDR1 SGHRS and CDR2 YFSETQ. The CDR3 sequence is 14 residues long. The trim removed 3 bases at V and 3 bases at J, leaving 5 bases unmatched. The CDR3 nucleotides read TGCGCCAGCAGCTCCGGGACAGCTAAAGAGACCCAGTACTTC. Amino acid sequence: CASSSGTAKETQYF.

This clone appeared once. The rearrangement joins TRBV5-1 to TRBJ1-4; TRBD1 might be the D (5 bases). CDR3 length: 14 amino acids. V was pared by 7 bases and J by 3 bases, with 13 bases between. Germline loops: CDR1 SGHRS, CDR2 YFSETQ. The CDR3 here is CASGPGGPNEKLFF. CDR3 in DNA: TGCGCCAGCGGCCCTGGGGGTCCTAATGAAAAACTGTTTTTT.

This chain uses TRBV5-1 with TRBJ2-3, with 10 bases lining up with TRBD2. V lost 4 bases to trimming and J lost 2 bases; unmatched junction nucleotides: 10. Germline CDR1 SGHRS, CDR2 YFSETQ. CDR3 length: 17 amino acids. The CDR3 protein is CASSPGLAGGITDTQYF. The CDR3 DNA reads TGCGCCAGCAGCCCCGGATTAGCGGGGGGCATCACAGATACGCAGTATTTT.

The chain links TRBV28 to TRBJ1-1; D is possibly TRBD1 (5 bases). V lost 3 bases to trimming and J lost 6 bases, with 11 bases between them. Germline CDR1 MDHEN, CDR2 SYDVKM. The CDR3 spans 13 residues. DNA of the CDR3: TGTGCCAGCAGTTTTGACAGTAGCGCTGAAGCTTTCTTT. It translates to CASSFDSSAEAFF.

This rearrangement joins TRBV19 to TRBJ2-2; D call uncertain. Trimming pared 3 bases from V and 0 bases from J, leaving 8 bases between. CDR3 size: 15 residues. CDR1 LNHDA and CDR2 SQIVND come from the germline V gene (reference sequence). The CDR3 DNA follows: TGTGCCAGTAGTATTCGAAAAACGAACACCGGGGAGCTGTTTTTT. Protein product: CASSIRKTNTGELFF.

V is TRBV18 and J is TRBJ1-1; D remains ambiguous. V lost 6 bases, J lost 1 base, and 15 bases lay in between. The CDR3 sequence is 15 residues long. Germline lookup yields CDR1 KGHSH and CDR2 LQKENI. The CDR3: CASSPLPTENTEAFF. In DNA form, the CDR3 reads TGTGCCAGCTCCCCATTACCTACAGAGAACACTGAAGCTTTCTTT.

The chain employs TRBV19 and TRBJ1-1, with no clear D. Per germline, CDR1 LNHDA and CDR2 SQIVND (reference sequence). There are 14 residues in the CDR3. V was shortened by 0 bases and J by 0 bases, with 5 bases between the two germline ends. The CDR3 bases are TGTGCCAGTAGTATAGAACCGGTGAACACTGAAGCTTTCTTT. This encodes CASSIEPVNTEAFF. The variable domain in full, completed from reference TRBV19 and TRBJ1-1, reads DGGITQSPKYLFRKEGQNVTLSCEQNLNHDAMYWYRQDPGQGLRLIYYSQIVNDFQKGDIAEGYSVSREKKESFPLTVTSAQKNPTAFYLCASSIEPVNTEAFFGQGTRLTVV.

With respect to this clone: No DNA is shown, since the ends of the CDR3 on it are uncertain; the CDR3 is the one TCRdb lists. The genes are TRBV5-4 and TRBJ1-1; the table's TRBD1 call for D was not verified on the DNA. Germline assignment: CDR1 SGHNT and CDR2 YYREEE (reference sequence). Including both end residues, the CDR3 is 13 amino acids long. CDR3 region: CASSFGQGAGVFF.

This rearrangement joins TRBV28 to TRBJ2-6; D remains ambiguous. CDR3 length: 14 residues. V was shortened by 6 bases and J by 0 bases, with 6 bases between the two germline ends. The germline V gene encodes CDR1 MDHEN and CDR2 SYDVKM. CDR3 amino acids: CASSSYSGANVLTF. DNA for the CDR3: TGTGCCAGCAGCTCCTACTCTGGGGCCAACGTCCTGACTTTC.